Each of the 10 T cell receptor beta chains below was sequenced from the same sample in a study of metastatic and nonmetastatic thyroid tumors. TCRdb reassembled clones from the PCR reads with MiXCR. This sample carries fewer than 25,000 clones, 20% to 30% of them seen once, and the ten largest clones take 3% to 4%. Each patient went into thyroid surgery without having received any treatment. Sample: blood. The receptors derive from a male donor with papillary thyroid cancer or a benign thyroid nodule (not recorded which). Some clones in this sample may be carry-over from other donors' samples.

The chain combines TRBV19 with TRBJ2-6; no definite D call. The CDR3 is made up of 12 amino acids. The V end lost 4 bases, the J end lost 3 bases, and 1 base lay between the germline ends. Germline CDR1 and CDR2: LNHDA and SQIVND (reference sequence). The CDR3: CASSSGANVLTF. The CDR3 DNA reads as TGTGCCAGTAGTAGTGGGGCCAACGTCCTGACTTTC.

This clone was counted ten times or more. The V gene is TRBV6-2 or TRBV6-3, the J gene TRBJ2-7; no firm D call. The CDR3 contains 14 residues. Germline CDR1 MNHEY, CDR2 SVGEGT. The ends were cut back, 1 base at V and 5 bases at J, with 12 bases in the middle. The CDR3 DNA reads TGTGCCAGCAGTTACTTTGGGTGGAAGGACGAGCAGTACTTC. Translating gives CASSYFGWKDEQYF.

The chain has TRBV27 and TRBJ2-7; the D gene is possibly TRBD1 (5 bases). Trimming cost V 3 bases and J 1 base, with 7 bases left between them. The CDR3 has 13 residues. Per the germline V gene, CDR1 is MNHEY and CDR2 is SMNVEV (reference sequence). The CDR3 protein is CASSFRESYEQYF. The CDR3, as DNA: TGTGCCAGCAGTTTCAGGGAATCCTACGAGCAGTACTTC.

This rearrangement joins TRBV28 to TRBJ2-7; D may match TRBD1 or TRBD2 (5 bases each). The ends were cut back, 1 base at V and 6 bases at J, with 7 bases in the middle. The CDR3 is made up of 12 amino acids. The germline V gene encodes CDR1 MDHEN and CDR2 SYDVKM. The CDR3 nucleotides read TGTGCCAGCAGTTTATCTGGGGGCGAGCAGTACTTC. As protein: CASSLSGGEQYF.

This clone was counted once. The chain links TRBV7-8 to TRBJ2-2, with 9 bases matching TRBD2. With 5 bases clipped from V and 1 base from J, the junction kept 5 bases outside the gene matches. The CDR3 is made up of 16 amino acids. Germline CDR1 reads SGHVS; CDR2 reads FQNEAQ. This chain's CDR3 is CASSPTTSGNTGELFF. The CDR3 DNA sequence: TGTGCCAGCAGCCCCACGACTAGCGGGAACACCGGGGAGCTGTTTTTT.

This clone was observed a handful of times. The chain uses TRBV27 and TRBJ1-2; unclear D gene. CDR1 is MNHEY, CDR2 SMNVEV, per germline (reference sequence). With 3 bases removed from V and 5 bases from J, the gap between germline ends came to 10 bases. The CDR3 spans 13 residues. The CDR3 spells CASSLGLGYGYTF. CDR3 DNA: TGTGCCAGCAGTTTGGGTTTGGGGTATGGCTACACCTTC.

This clone is categorized as medium-sized (0.01 to 0.1%). J is TRBJ1-2 and V is TRBV18, with 9 bases matching TRBD1. The J segment lost 4 bases and the V segment lost 3 bases, leaving 6 bases of the junction unmatched. Germline loops: CDR1 KGHSH, CDR2 LQKENI. The CDR3 has 15 amino acids. Here the CDR3 DNA reads TGTGCCAGCTCACCGGAGGGACAGGGTAGCTATGGCTACACCTTC. Translation: CASSPEGQGSYGYTF.

The chain couples TRBV7-2 to TRBJ1-2, with TRBD1 matching 7 bases. Per the germline V gene, CDR1 is SGHTA and CDR2 is FQGNSA. The CDR3 loop spans 14 amino acids. V lost 4 bases, J lost 4 bases, and 6 bases stayed unmatched. This CDR3 is CASSSSGGGYGYTF. The CDR3, as DNA: TGTGCCAGCAGCTCATCAGGGGGTGGCTATGGCTACACCTTC. The full variable domain, completed using reference TRBV7-2 and TRBJ1-2, is GAGVSQSPSNKVTEKGKDVELRCDPISGHTALYWYRQSLGQGLEFLIYFQGNSAPDKSGLPSDRFSAERTGGSVSTLTIQRTQQEDSAVYLCASSSSGGGYGYTFGSGTRLTVV.

The chain has TRBV20-1 and TRBJ2-7, with D possibly TRBD2 on 5 matching bases. CDR3 length: 14 amino acids. CDR1 DFQATT and CDR2 SNEGSKA come from the germline V gene (reference sequence). Trimming removed 2 bases at V and 1 base at J, with 12 bases between. The CDR3 coding sequence is TGCAGTGCTAGACTGGCGGAGCGGTCCTACGAGCAGTACTTC. It codes for CSARLAERSYEQYF.

This clone was recorded at least ten times. The chain has TRBV5-1 and TRBJ2-4, with a weak D call TRBD1 (6 bases). The germline V and J ends were trimmed by 8 bases and 8 bases, with 20 bases remaining between them. This CDR3 comprises 14 residues. CDR1 is SGHRS, CDR2 YFSETQ, per germline. CDR3: CASSKTGPGDIQYF. The CDR3 DNA sequence: TGCGCCAGTTCGAAGACAGGCCCCGGAGACATTCAGTACTTC.